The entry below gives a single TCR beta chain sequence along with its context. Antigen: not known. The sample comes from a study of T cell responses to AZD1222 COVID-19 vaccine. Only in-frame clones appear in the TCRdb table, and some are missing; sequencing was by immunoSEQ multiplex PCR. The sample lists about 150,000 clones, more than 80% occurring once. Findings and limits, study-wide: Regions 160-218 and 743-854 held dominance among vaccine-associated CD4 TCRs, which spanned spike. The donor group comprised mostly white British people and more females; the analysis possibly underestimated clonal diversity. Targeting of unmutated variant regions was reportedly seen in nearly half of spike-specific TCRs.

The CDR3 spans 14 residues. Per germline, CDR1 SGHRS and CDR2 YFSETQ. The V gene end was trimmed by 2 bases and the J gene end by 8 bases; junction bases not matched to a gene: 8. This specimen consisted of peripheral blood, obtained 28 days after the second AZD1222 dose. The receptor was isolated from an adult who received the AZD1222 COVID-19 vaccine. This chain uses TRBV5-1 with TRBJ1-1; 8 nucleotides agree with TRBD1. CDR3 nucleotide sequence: TGCGCCAGCAGCTTAGAGACAGGGGCTTCGGAAGCTTTCTTT. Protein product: CASSLETGASEAFF.